Following are 14 T cell receptor beta chains from one sample sequenced in a study of T cell responses to AZD1222 COVID-19 vaccine. TCRdb's copy holds only in-frame clones and misses some; the assay was immunoSEQ multiplex PCR. The sample has about 150,000 clones; roughly 90% are singletons. The sample consisted of peripheral blood, taken 28 days after the second AZD1222 dose. The receptors originated from an adult who received the AZD1222 COVID-19 vaccine.

The genes are TRBV13 and TRBJ1-1; the D gene is possibly TRBD1 (5 bases). This CDR3 contains 14 residues. Per germline, CDR1 PRHDT and CDR2 FYEKMQ (reference sequence). Trimming shortened V by 4 bases and J by 5 bases, and 14 bases separated the two germline ends. The CDR3 reads CASSWMERGTEAFF. CDR3 sequence (DNA): TGTGCCAGCAGCTGGATGGAACGGGGGACTGAAGCTTTCTTT.

The V gene is TRBV5-6, the J gene TRBJ1-1; no reliable D call. Germline V gene lookup returns CDR1 SGHDT and CDR2 YYEEEE. V was pared by 2 bases and J by 0 bases, with 8 bases between. The CDR3 is 14 residues long. The CDR3 region is CASSFGRLNTEAFF. CDR3 sequence (DNA): TGTGCCAGCAGCTTTGGCAGGTTGAACACTGAAGCTTTCTTT.

The V call is TRBV29-1, the J call TRBJ1-2; TRBD1 is a possible D gene (5 bases). Germline V lookup: CDR1 SQVTM, CDR2 ANQGSEA. The germline V and J ends were trimmed by 5 bases and 6 bases, with 7 bases remaining between them. This CDR3 has 10 residues. CDR3 amino acids: CSVWGNGYTF. The CDR3 DNA follows: TGCAGCGTTTGGGGGAATGGCTACACCTTC.

This clone is a singleton in its sample. This chain uses TRBV25-1 with TRBJ1-5; D not certain. Trimming cost V 9 bases and J 1 base, with 10 bases left between them. In germline, CDR1 is MGHDK, CDR2 SYGVNS. The length of the CDR3 is 13 residues. CDR3 sequence reads: CARSRESNQPQHF. In DNA form, the CDR3 reads TGTGCCAGGAGCCGGGAGAGCAATCAGCCCCAGCATTTT. Looking up the rest from reference TRBV25-1 and TRBJ1-5 gives the full variable domain: EADIYQTPRYLVIGTGKKITLECSQTMGHDKMYWYQQDPGMELHLIHYSYGVNSTEKGDLSSESTVSRIRTEHFPLTLESARPSHTSQYLCARSRESNQPQHFGDGTRLSIL.

This chain joins TRBV6-5 and TRBJ2-1; D not resolved. The CDR3 consists of 12 residues. V was trimmed by 9 bases and J by 7 bases, leaving 13 bases between them. Germline CDR1 reads MNHEY; CDR2 reads SVGAGI. CDR3: CASTNVGNEQFF. CDR3 nucleotide sequence: TGTGCCAGTACAAACGTGGGGAATGAGCAGTTCTTC.

V gene TRBV7-2 combines with J gene TRBJ2-3, with D possibly called TRBD1 or TRBD2 (5 bases each). This CDR3 is built from 14 residues. The V end lost 5 bases, the J end lost 4 bases, and 13 bases lay between the germline ends. In germline, CDR1 is SGHTA, CDR2 FQGNSA. The CDR3 bases are TGTGCCAGCAGCCGCCGGACGGGGCCAGATACGCAGTATTTT. It is translated as CASSRRTGPDTQYF.

The chain has TRBV7-3 and TRBJ2-2; no clear D. This CDR3 has 13 amino acids. Between the trimmed V and J ends, which lost 5 bases and 2 bases, there was a span of 6 bases. Germline V gives CDR1 SGHTA, CDR2 FQGTGA. The CDR3 loop is CASSPRNTGELFF. The CDR3 DNA sequence: TGTGCCAGCAGCCCCAGAAACACCGGGGAGCTGTTTTTT.

The chain joins TRBV27 to TRBJ1-5; D gene unclear. The CDR3 consists of 13 residues. V was trimmed by 3 bases and J by 4 bases, leaving 7 bases between them. The germline V gene has CDR1 MNHEY and CDR2 SMNVEV (reference sequence). Here the CDR3 DNA reads TGTGCCAGCAGTTTCGCCAGAAATCAGCCCCAGCATTTT. Translating gives CASSFARNQPQHF.

The chain joins TRBV10-3 to TRBJ1-6; D remains ambiguous. V was trimmed by 0 bases and J by 7 bases, leaving 7 bases between them. Germline values: CDR1 ENHRY, CDR2 SYGVKD. The CDR3 contains 14 residues. The CDR3 DNA is TGTGCCATCAGTGAGTCGGCAGACAATTCACCCCTCCACTTT. Protein: CAISESADNSPLHF.

This clone occurred once. The CDR3 here is CATSDPRDTSGANVLTF. CDR3 nucleotides: TGTGCCACCAGTGACCCCCGGGACACCTCTGGGGCCAACGTCCTGACTTTC. The rearrangement joins TRBV24-1 to TRBJ2-6; tentatively, D is TRBD1 (6 bases). From germline, CDR1 is KGHDR and CDR2 SFDVKD. The CDR3 spans 17 residues. V gave up 4 bases and J gave up 0 bases, with 12 bases separating them.

The chain combines TRBV27 with TRBJ2-6; TRBD2 might be the D (6 bases). The CDR3 has 17 amino acids. Germline V gene lookup returns CDR1 MNHEY and CDR2 SMNVEV (reference sequence). Deletions cut 5 bases from V and 0 bases from J, with 14 bases between. Here the CDR3 reads CASSPVQAGSGANVLTF. Written as DNA, the CDR3 is TGTGCCAGCAGTCCCGTTCAAGCGGGCTCTGGGGCCAACGTCCTGACTTTC.

V usage is TRBV3-1 (or the pseudogene TRBV3-2) and J usage is TRBJ2-2; D is uncertain. Germline values: CDR1 LGHDT, CDR2 YNNKEL (reference sequence). The CDR3 runs to 12 residues. The V and J ends lost 1 base and 4 bases respectively, with 1 base between them. CDR3 sequence reads: CASSQVTGELFF. The CDR3 DNA sequence: TGTGCCAGCAGCCAAGTCACCGGGGAGCTGTTTTTT.

This clone appeared once. The chain uses TRBV25-1 and TRBJ2-2; 7 nucleotides line up with TRBD1. Germline CDR1 is MGHDK and CDR2 is SYGVNS. Unmatched junction bases numbered 6, after V lost 5 bases and J lost 3 bases. This CDR3 comprises 15 residues. The CDR3 loop is CASSKLGTDTGELFF. Here the CDR3 DNA reads TGTGCCAGCAGTAAACTCGGGACAGACACCGGGGAGCTGTTTTTT.

The chain combines TRBV6-2 or TRBV6-3 with TRBJ1-2; 9 nucleotides match TRBD1. J lost 5 bases, V lost 2 bases, and 15 bases had no gene match. The CDR3 is 18 residues long. CDR1 and CDR2 (germline): MNHEY, SVGEGT. The CDR3 region is CASSYGGQGPGFLYGYTF. The CDR3 bases are TGTGCCAGCAGTTACGGGGGACAGGGCCCCGGATTCTTATATGGCTACACCTTC.